The sequence of this TCR beta chain was determined in a study of cytomegalovirus exposure and HLA in healthy donors. Looking at the study overall: The study placed approximately 80% of its approximately 380 genotyped donors in the Caucasian-associated ancestry cluster.

This PCR relied on a set of 60 Vbeta primers and 13 Jbeta primers. Sequencing was performed with immunoSEQ multiplex PCR; in TCRdb, only in-frame clones are kept and a portion is missing. The repertoire has over 100,000 clones, more than 65% of them found once; the top ten carry 4.2%. Whole-study findings and limits: Immune exposure data for these donors was limited to CMV serostatus. Three chains tied to CMV proved CMV antigen-specific in vitro.

In regard to this clone: What it recognizes is unknown.

J gave up 5 bases and V 5 bases, and 8 bases lay outside the gene matches. CDR1 is SGHAT, CDR2 FQNNGV, per germline. The CDR3 sequence is 15 residues long. The sample consisted of PBMCs. This chain joins TRBV11-2 and TRBJ2-5; 10 bases line up with TRBD1. The receptor comes from a male donor in good health and CMV-seropositive. CDR3 protein: CASSPTGGGWETQYF. As DNA, the CDR3 is TGTGCCAGCAGCCCGACAGGGGGCGGGTGGGAGACCCAGTACTTC.